A single sample gave rise to the 2 T cell receptor beta chains below, sequenced in a study of tumor and adjacent non-tumor tissue in lung cancer. The library came from three nested PCR rounds adapted from ARM-PCR protocols. MiXCR, applied by TCRdb to the multiplex PCR reads, yields one record per CDR3 protein. Of 68,000 or so distinct CDR3 sequences listed, just under 60% are singletons. No cell sorting was done before RNA was extracted from the tissue. Sequences were obtained from lung tumor tissue. Receptors originate from a man aged 45-60 years with non-small cell lung cancer.

This clonotype appeared a single time. A read error may be the cause here, since a much bigger clone is one base away. The CDR3 nucleotides are TGTGCCATCACAGACCGACAGGGCGAGCAGTACTTC. The encoded protein is CAITDRQGEQYF. The V and J genes are TRBV6-5 and TRBJ2-7; 7 bases line up with TRBD1. J gave up 6 bases and V 10 bases, and 9 bases lay outside the gene matches. The CDR3 runs to 12 residues. The germline V gene has CDR1 MNHEY and CDR2 SVGAGI.

With regard to this clonotype: A junction end diverges from the germline sequence, so it may reflect a read error. The chain carries TRBV10-3 and TRBJ2-7; possible D gene TRBD1, 5 bases. Germline CDR1 reads ENHRY; CDR2 reads SYGVKD. CDR3 size: 13 residues. The CDR3 loop is CAIGDLQGYEQYF. For the CDR3, the DNA is TGTGCCATCGGTGACCTGCAGGGTTACGAGCAGTACTTC.